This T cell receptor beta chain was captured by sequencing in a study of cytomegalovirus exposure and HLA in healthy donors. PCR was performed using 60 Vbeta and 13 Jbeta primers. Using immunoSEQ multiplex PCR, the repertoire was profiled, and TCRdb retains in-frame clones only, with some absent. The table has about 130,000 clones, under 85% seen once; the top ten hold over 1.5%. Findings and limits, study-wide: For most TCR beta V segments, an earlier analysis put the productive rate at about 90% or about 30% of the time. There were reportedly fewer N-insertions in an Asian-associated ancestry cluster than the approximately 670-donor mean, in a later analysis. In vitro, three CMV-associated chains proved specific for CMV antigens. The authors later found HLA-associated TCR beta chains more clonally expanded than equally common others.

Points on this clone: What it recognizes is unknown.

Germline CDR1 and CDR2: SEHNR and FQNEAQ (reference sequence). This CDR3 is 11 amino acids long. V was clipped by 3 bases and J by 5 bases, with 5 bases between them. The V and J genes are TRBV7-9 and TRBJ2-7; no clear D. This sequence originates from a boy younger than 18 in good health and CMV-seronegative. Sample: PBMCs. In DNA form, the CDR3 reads TGTGCCAGCAGCTTTTTCGACGAGCAGTACTTC. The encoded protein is CASSFFDEQYF.